This T cell receptor beta chain emerged from a study of blood T cell repertoires in COVID-19. Study summary: Samples of COVID-19 (acute and convalescent) were obtained from the United States, Italy and Spain. PBMCs, B-cell-depleted T cells, or T cells provided the cDNA or gDNA that made up the material.

Trimming took 1 base from V and 6 from J; bases not matched to a gene: 5. The CDR3 covers 14 residues. CDR1 is LNHDA and CDR2 is SQIVND in the germline V gene (reference sequence). Only a few counts were recorded for this clone. The authors' processing: Reference gene primer amplification gave estimated nucleated cell counts. Measured with immunoSEQ multiplex PCR; TCRdb has only the in-frame clones, and not every one. The V and J calls and clone size are taken from that table; D and trimming were inferred from the DNA. The data show 100,000 to 150,000 clones, with about 80% seen just once and 37% held by the top ten.

The V call is TRBV19, the J call TRBJ1-2, with 7 bases fitting TRBD1. The sequenced material came from peripheral blood. This TCR came from a man in his forties or fifties with active or convalescent COVID-19. The CDR3 loop reads CASSIGPTGHGYTF. CDR3 sequence (DNA): TGTGCCAGTAGTATAGGGCCGACAGGGCATGGCTACACCTTC.